This is a list of T cell receptor beta chains from one sample in a study of a mutant IDH1 vaccine in newly diagnosed glioma. For these TCRs, the target antigens are not known. Sequenced by immunoSEQ multiplex PCR; TCRdb stores in-frame clones only, minus some. The table includes over 35,000 clones, just over 90% detected once. The specimen was PBMCs, collected from a glioma patient whose treatment included an IDH1 peptide vaccine. All receptors derive from a man in his fifties with glioma. The conserved cysteine and the conserved F or W are not part of the CDR3 here. Clone size is not always given. Where it is, it says once, few, many or a class for expanded clones.

j_gene	v_gene	abundance	CDR3aa
TRBJ1-4	TRBV13	-	ASSSPGTGGRNEKLF
TRBJ2-7	TRBV11-3	-	ASSSRSGQLSPAYEQY
TRBJ1-5	TRBV28	-	ASSLRSGVGH
TRBJ2-2	TRBV9	-	ASSVDPGTNTGELF
TRBJ1-5	TRBV7-9	-	ASSFNGDQPQH
TRBJ2-3	TRBV13	-	ASSLASDTQY
TRBJ2-1	TRBV9	-	ASSPRQPGLAVYNEQF
TRBJ1-4	TRBV9	once	ASSVGTGGREKLF
TRBJ1-4	TRBV7-2	-	ASSSQTGPNEKLF
TRBJ2-7	TRBV9	few	ASSASYRGTEQY
TRBJ2-7	TRBV30	-	AWKYSGPYEQY
TRBJ1-4	TRBV7-9	once	ASSLGGEELF
TRBJ2-2	TRBV18	-	ASSPLGYTGELF
TRBJ1-3	TRBV4-2	once	ASSQGAGSFSGNTIY
TRBJ1-5	TRBV27	-	ASSLGQNNQPQH
TRBJ2-4	TRBV7-9	-	ASSSLGGTGVKNIQY
TRBJ2-7	TRBV6-5	-	ASMDLIGEQY
TRBJ1-3	TRBV10-1	-	ASSDQVGTGNTIY
TRBJ2-3	TRBV29-1	-	SVGLDTQY
TRBJ2-2	TRBV28	-	ASTYGQDRELF
TRBJ2-7	TRBV6-5	-	ASSYSRGTSYEQY
TRBJ2-5	TRBV5-8	once	ASSPGQPGETQY
TRBJ2-1	TRBV2	-	ASRGTSGRSYNEQF